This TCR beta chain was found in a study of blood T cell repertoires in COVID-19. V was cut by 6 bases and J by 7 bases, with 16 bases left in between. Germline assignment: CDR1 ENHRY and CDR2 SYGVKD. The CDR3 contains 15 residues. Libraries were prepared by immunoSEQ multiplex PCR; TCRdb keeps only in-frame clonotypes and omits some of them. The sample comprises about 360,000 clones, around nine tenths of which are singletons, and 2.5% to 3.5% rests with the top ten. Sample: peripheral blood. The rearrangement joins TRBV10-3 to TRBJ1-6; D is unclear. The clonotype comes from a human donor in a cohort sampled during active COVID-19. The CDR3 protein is CAISPLISENSPLHF. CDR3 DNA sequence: TGTGCCATCAGCCCCCTAATAAGTGAAAATTCACCCCTCCACTTT.